This T cell receptor (beta chain) was identified during a study of Ad26.COV2.S vaccination and SARS-CoV-2 variants. Study at large: As a participant in COV1001, the donor was in the Ad26.COV2.S trial arm. The vaccine Ad26.COV2.S was put into the muscle once, or twice with 56 days between.

The V gene's germline CDR1 is SGDLS and CDR2 YYNGEE. V gave up 4 bases and J gave up 4 bases, with 17 bases separating them. This CDR3 has 15 residues. Clones were read by immunoSEQ multiplex PCR, and TCRdb kept only the in-frame ones, dropping some. Among some 520,000 clones listed, around 88% were seen once. Indicated treatment: roughly 20 received Ad26.COV2.S at low or high dose, single or two shots; about 5 received placebo; per-sample allocation not given. The samples date from day 63 after the first vaccine or placebo injection. This chain connects TRBV9 to TRBJ2-5; D is possibly TRBD1 (6 bases). Sequencing used peripheral blood, obtained in a trial of Ad26.COV2.S vaccine versus placebo. The TCR originated in a person between 18 and 59 years old who received the Ad26.COV2.S COVID-19 vaccine or a placebo. DNA for the CDR3: TGTGCCAGCAGCCGACAGGCCTGGGGTGGAGAGACCCAGTACTTC. This translates into CASSRQAWGGETQYF. Full variable domain (outside the CDR3, taken from reference TRBV9 and TRBJ2-5): DSGVTQTPKHLITATGQRVTLRCSPRSGDLSVYWYQQSLDQGLQFLIQYYNGEERAKGNILERFSAQQFPDLHSELNLSSLELGDSALYFCASSRQAWGGETQYFGPGTRLLVL.